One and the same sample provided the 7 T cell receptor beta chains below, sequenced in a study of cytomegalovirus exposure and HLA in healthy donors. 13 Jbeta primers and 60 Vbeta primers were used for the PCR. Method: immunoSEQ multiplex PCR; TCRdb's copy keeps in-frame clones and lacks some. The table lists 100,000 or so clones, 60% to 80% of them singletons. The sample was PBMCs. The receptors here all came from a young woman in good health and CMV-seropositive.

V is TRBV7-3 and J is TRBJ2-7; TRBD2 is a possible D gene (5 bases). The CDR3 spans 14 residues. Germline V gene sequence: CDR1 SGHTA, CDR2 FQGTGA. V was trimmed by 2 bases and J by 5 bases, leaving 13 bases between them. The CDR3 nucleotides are TGTGCCAGCAGCTTAGGCGGGCGGTATAACGAGCAGTACTTC. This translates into CASSLGGRYNEQYF.

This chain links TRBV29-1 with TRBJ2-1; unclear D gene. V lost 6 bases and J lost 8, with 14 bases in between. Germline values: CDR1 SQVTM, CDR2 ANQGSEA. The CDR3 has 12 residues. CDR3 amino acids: CSVLVSSDEQFF. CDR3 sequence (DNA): TGCAGCGTCCTCGTATCCAGTGATGAGCAGTTCTTC.

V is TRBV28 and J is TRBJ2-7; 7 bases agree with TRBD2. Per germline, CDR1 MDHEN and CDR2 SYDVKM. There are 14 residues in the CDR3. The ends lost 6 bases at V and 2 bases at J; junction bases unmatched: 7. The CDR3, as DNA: TGTGCCAGCAGACATGGGGGGACTACCTACGAGCAGTACTTC. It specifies CASRHGGTTYEQYF.

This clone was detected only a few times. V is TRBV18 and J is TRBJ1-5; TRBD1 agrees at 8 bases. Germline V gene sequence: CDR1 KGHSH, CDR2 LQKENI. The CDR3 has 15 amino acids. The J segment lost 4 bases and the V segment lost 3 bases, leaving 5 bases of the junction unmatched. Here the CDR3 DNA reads TGTGCCAGCTCACCCACTGGGACAGGTAATCAGCCCCAGCATTTT. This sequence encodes CASSPTGTGNQPQHF.

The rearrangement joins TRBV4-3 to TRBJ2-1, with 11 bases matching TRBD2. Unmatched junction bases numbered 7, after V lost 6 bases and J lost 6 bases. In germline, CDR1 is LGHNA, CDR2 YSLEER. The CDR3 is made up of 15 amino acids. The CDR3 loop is CASRRTSGLLNEQFF. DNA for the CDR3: TGCGCCAGCAGACGGACTAGCGGGCTACTCAATGAGCAGTTCTTC.

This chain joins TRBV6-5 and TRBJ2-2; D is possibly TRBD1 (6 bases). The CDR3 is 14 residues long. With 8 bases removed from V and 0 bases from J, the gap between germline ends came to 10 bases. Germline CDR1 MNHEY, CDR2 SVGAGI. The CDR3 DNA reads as TGTGCCAGCTTCACAGGGCCGAACACCGGGGAGCTGTTTTTT. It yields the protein CASFTGPNTGELFF.

CDR3 nucleotide sequence: TGCGCCAGCAGCCTCCCTGGAGGGCAAAGCACAGATACGCAGTATTTT. Its translation is CASSLPGGQSTDTQYF. The chain has TRBV4-1 and TRBJ2-3, with D perhaps TRBD2 (6 bases). CDR1 and CDR2 from the germline V gene are MGHRA and YSYEKL. The CDR3 totals 16 residues. The V and J ends lost 4 bases and 0 bases respectively, with 14 bases between them.